One and the same sample provided the 21 T cell receptor beta chains below, sequenced in a study of blood T cell repertoires in COVID-19. The table came from immunoSEQ multiplex PCR; TCRdb's copy has only in-frame clones and leaves some out. The data hold about 100,000 clones, with roughly 78% observed a single time. The source material was peripheral blood. These receptors all come from a woman older than 75 with active or convalescent COVID-19.

The V gene is TRBV27, the J gene TRBJ1-1; D perhaps matches TRBD1 (6 bases). The CDR3 covers 14 residues. V dropped 1 base and J dropped 6 bases, with 12 bases sitting between them. Germline V gene lookup returns CDR1 MNHEY and CDR2 SMNVEV (reference sequence). The chain's CDR3 is CASSLYWGQAEAFF. The CDR3 nucleotides are TGTGCCAGCAGTTTATATTGGGGGCAAGCTGAAGCTTTCTTT.

This clone was counted only a few times. The rearrangement joins TRBV27 to TRBJ2-1; 9 nucleotides line up with TRBD2. This CDR3 region has 18 residues. CDR1 and CDR2 from the germline V gene are MNHEY and SMNVEV (reference sequence). After removal of 2 bases from V and 2 bases from J, the junction contained 10 bases not matched to a gene. The CDR3 nucleotides are TGTGCCAGCAGTTTAGAATTAAGGGCGGGAGGGGCCTACAATGAGCAGTTCTTC. Translation gives CASSLELRAGGAYNEQFF.

This chain connects TRBV29-1 to TRBJ2-1; perhaps TRBD2 as D (6 bases). The V end lost 5 bases, the J end lost 8 bases, and 25 bases lay between the germline ends. The germline V gene encodes CDR1 SQVTM and CDR2 ANQGSEA. The CDR3 is 16 amino acids. The CDR3 sequence: CSVHHPDYPGRYEQFF. The CDR3, as DNA: TGCAGCGTTCACCATCCGGACTACCCTGGACGCTATGAGCAGTTCTTC.

Only one count was recorded for this clone. The chain links TRBV7-2 to TRBJ1-1; D is perhaps TRBD1 (5 bases). Trimming removed 4 bases from V and 0 bases from J, with 6 bases in between. This CDR3 contains 13 residues. The germline V gene has CDR1 SGHTA and CDR2 FQGNSA. CDR3 sequence reads: CASSSTVNTEAFF. The DNA for the CDR3 is TGTGCCAGCAGCTCGACAGTGAACACTGAAGCTTTCTTT. The variable domain in full, with the rest retrieved from reference TRBV7-2 and TRBJ1-1, is GAGVSQSPSNKVTEKGKDVELRCDPISGHTALYWYRQSLGQGLEFLIYFQGNSAPDKSGLPSDRFSAERTGGSVSTLTIQRTQQEDSAVYLCASSSTVNTEAFFGQGTRLTVV.

This clone was observed a few times. For the CDR3, the DNA is TGTGCCAGTAGTGTGGGACAGGCTATCTTAGAGTCCTACGAGCAGTACTTC. Its protein product is CASSVGQAILESYEQYF. This chain links TRBV19 with TRBJ2-7; the match to TRBD1 covers 8 bases. Germline CDR1 and CDR2: LNHDA and SQIVND (reference sequence). The CDR3 covers 17 residues. With 5 bases clipped from V and 1 base from J, the junction kept 13 bases outside the gene matches.

The chain links TRBV7-6 to TRBJ2-2; TRBD1 might be the D (6 bases). Trimming removed 1 base from V and 6 bases from J, with 6 bases in between. Germline CDR1 SGHVS, CDR2 FNYEAQ. This CDR3 region has 13 residues. Here the CDR3 reads CASSLEGAGELFF. The CDR3 DNA is TGTGCCAGCAGCTTAGAGGGGGCCGGGGAGCTGTTTTTT.

The V gene is TRBV6-5, the J gene TRBJ1-3, with D possibly TRBD1 on 6 matching bases. Germline CDR1 MNHEY, CDR2 SVGAGI. The CDR3 has 15 amino acids. V lost 6 bases and J 4 bases, leaving 16 bases between the germline ends. The CDR3 is CASSDLRGSGNTIYF. The CDR3 bases are TGTGCCAGCAGCGACCTCAGGGGTTCCGGAAACACCATATATTTT.

The DNA for the CDR3 is TGTGCCAGCAGCGAGCCCTCCCCGGGACAGGGGAACACCGGGGAGCTGTTTTTT. Translated: CASSEPSPGQGNTGELFF. The genes are TRBV2 and TRBJ2-2; TRBD1 aligns across 9 bases. Germline loops: CDR1 SNHLY, CDR2 FYNNEI. The length of the CDR3 is 18 residues. V trimming: 6 bases; J trimming: 1 base; junction bases outside the gene matches: 12.

CDR3 region: CASSSSGSDGELFF. CDR3 coding DNA: TGTGCCAGCAGCTCAAGCGGGAGTGACGGGGAGCTGTTTTTT. The rearrangement uses TRBV7-9 and TRBJ2-2; 8 nucleotides align to TRBD2. CDR1 SEHNR and CDR2 FQNEAQ come from the germline V gene (reference sequence). J lost 7 bases, V lost 4 bases, and 5 bases had no gene match. The CDR3 totals 14 residues.

This clone appeared a few times. The chain recombines TRBV28 with TRBJ2-6, with 12 bases aligning to TRBD2. The germline V gene has CDR1 MDHEN and CDR2 SYDVKM. The CDR3 length is 20 residues. With V trimmed by 7 bases and J by 0 bases, 13 bases remained unmatched. The CDR3 spells CASTQGGLAGLSSGANVLTF. The CDR3 coding sequence is TGTGCCAGCACTCAGGGGGGACTAGCGGGCCTGAGCTCTGGGGCCAACGTCCTGACTTTC.

V gene TRBV19 combines with J gene TRBJ2-3; 14 bases fit TRBD2. CDR1 LNHDA and CDR2 SQIVND come from the germline V gene (reference sequence). Losses at the gene ends were 5 bases for V and 2 bases for J; bases not matched to a gene: 3. The CDR3 loop spans 16 amino acids. The CDR3 spells CASSGLAGGNTDTQYF. DNA of the CDR3: TGTGCCAGTAGTGGACTAGCGGGAGGTAACACAGATACGCAGTATTTT. The variable domain in full, completed from reference TRBV19 and TRBJ2-3, reads DGGITQSPKYLFRKEGQNVTLSCEQNLNHDAMYWYRQDPGQGLRLIYYSQIVNDFQKGDIAEGYSVSREKKESFPLTVTSAQKNPTAFYLCASSGLAGGNTDTQYFGPGTRLTVL.

The rearrangement uses TRBV7-9 and TRBJ2-7; 7 nucleotides align to TRBD1. This CDR3 comprises 16 residues. Trimming at V came to 1 base and at J to 6 bases, leaving 12 bases not matched to a gene. CDR1 is SEHNR, CDR2 FQNEAQ, per germline (reference sequence). In DNA form, the CDR3 reads TGTGCCAGCAGCTTAGACGCGGGCCAGGGGGTACCCGAGCAGTACTTC. Residues: CASSLDAGQGVPEQYF.

This chain connects TRBV6-4 to TRBJ1-2; 7 bases agree with TRBD1. CDR1 is MRHNA and CDR2 is SNTAGT in the germline V gene. V gave up 6 bases and J gave up 5 bases; unmatched junction bases: 6. This CDR3 has 13 amino acids. The CDR3 DNA sequence: TGTGCCAGCAGACCGACAGGGTCTTATGGCTACACCTTC. Encoded protein: CASRPTGSYGYTF.

This chain joins TRBV7-8 and TRBJ1-2; D might be TRBD1 (6 bases). The germline V gene has CDR1 SGHVS and CDR2 FQNEAQ. V lost 5 bases and J 8 bases, leaving 12 bases between the germline ends. The CDR3 has 12 residues. The CDR3 DNA reads TGTGCCAGCAGCCCAGGGGAATACGGCTACACCTTC. Its protein product is CASSPGEYGYTF.

This rearrangement joins TRBV29-1 to TRBJ2-5, with D perhaps TRBD1 (5 bases). The V and J ends lost 4 bases and 5 bases respectively, with 17 bases between them. This CDR3 has 14 residues. Germline loops: CDR1 SQVTM, CDR2 ANQGSEA. CDR3: CSVGQTVNGETQYF. DNA for the CDR3: TGCAGCGTTGGCCAGACAGTGAACGGGGAGACCCAGTACTTC.

V and J are TRBV4-1 and TRBJ2-7; 9 bases map to TRBD2. The CDR3 spans 14 residues. The V gene's germline CDR1 is MGHRA and CDR2 YSYEKL. With 1 base clipped from V and 4 bases from J, the junction kept 2 bases outside the gene matches. CDR3 region: CASSQGLAGYEQYF. The CDR3 DNA is TGCGCCAGCAGCCAAGGGCTAGCGGGATACGAGCAGTACTTC.

The V and J genes are TRBV20-1 and TRBJ1-2; TRBD1 might be the D (6 bases). Germline V gene data show CDR1 as DFQATT and CDR2 as SNEGSKA (reference sequence). Trimming took off 8 bases at V and 6 bases at J, with 10 bases between the two ends. This CDR3 contains 10 residues. CDR3 coding DNA: TGCAGTACCGAGGGGGATGGCTACACCTTC. This sequence encodes CSTEGDGYTF.

Notes on this clone: A junction boundary mismatches the germline segment, possibly from a read error. The chain carries TRBV5-1 and TRBJ2-2, with D perhaps matching TRBD2 (6 bases). Per germline, CDR1 SGHRS and CDR2 YFSETQ. The CDR3 is 14 amino acids. The CDR3: CASKQEGNTGELFF. As DNA, the CDR3 is TGTGCCAGCAAGCAGGAGGGGAACACCGGGGAGCTGTTTTTT.

J is TRBJ2-1 and V is TRBV28; 9 bases match TRBD2. This CDR3 spans 13 amino acids. Looked up from germline, CDR1 is MDHEN and CDR2 is SYDVKM. V was pared by 6 bases and J by 9 bases, with 6 bases of the junction left unmatched. The CDR3 region is CASRLAGPSEQFF. In DNA, the CDR3 is TGTGCCAGCAGACTAGCGGGCCCCAGTGAGCAGTTCTTC.

The chain is built from TRBV27 and TRBJ1-5, with no clear D. Per the germline V gene, CDR1 is MNHEY and CDR2 is SMNVEV (reference sequence). This CDR3 contains 17 residues. The ends were cut back, 4 bases at V and 1 base at J, with 17 bases in the middle. DNA of the CDR3: TGTGCCAGCAGTTCCCGTGCGTCCGTATCAAGCAATCAGCCCCAGCATTTT. This codes for CASSSRASVSSNQPQHF.

V is TRBV4-1 and J is TRBJ2-3; no clear D gene. V was cut by 1 base and J by 4 bases, with 12 bases left in between. Germline CDR1 is MGHRA and CDR2 is YSYEKL. This CDR3 contains 15 residues. The CDR3 loop reads CASSQVISAADTQYF. CDR3 nucleotides: TGCGCCAGCAGCCAAGTCATAAGCGCCGCAGATACGCAGTATTTT.